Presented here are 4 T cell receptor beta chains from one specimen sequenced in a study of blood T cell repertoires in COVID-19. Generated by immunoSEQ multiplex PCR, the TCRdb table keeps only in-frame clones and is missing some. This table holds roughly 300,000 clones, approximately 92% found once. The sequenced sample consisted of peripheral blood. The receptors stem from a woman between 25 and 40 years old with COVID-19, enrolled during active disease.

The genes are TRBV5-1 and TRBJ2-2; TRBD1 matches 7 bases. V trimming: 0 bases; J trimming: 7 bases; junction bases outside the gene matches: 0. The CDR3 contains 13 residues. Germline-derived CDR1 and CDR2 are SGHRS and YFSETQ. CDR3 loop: CASSLGTGGELFF. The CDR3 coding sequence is TGCGCCAGCAGCTTGGGGACAGGCGGGGAGCTGTTTTTT.

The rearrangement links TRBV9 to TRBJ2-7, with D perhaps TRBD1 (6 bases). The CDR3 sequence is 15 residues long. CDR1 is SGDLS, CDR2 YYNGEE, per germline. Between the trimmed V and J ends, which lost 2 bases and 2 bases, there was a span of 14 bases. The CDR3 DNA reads TGTGCCAGCAGCGTTGCCTGGGGGCCCACCTACGAGCAGTACTTC. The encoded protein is CASSVAWGPTYEQYF.

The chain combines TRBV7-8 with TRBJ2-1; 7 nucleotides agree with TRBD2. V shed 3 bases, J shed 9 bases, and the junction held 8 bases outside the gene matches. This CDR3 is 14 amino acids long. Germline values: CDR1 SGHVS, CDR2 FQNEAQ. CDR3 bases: TGTGCCAGCAGCTTGAGCGGGGCGGACGCTGAGCAGTTCTTC. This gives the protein CASSLSGADAEQFF.

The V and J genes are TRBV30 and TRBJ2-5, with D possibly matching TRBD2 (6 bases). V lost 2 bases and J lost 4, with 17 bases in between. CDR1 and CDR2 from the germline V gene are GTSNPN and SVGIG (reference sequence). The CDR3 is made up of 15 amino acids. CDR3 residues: CAWSLPAGVRETQYF. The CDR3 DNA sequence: TGTGCCTGGAGTTTGCCAGCGGGCGTTAGAGAGACCCAGTACTTC.